This T cell receptor beta chain was sequenced for a study of tumor-infiltrating lymphocytes in primary liver carcinoma. CDR3 length: 18 amino acids. Germline CDR1 reads DFQATT; CDR2 reads SNEGSKA (reference sequence). The source material, roughly 18-30 mg of unsorted bulk tissue, was used to co-extract RNA and DNA. About this clonotype: The junction shows a germline mismatch at one end, possibly a read error.

Researchers generated TCR beta cDNA from about 530 ng of total RNA, relying on a constant-region primer. A slightly modified ARM-PCR protocol with three nested multiplex PCR rounds produced these TCR beta libraries. TRBV1-TRBV30 forward primers paired with a C-beta reverse primer were used in the first two PCR rounds, which ran roughly 9 cycles each. TCRdb ran MiXCR on the multiplex PCR reads and lists one entry per CDR3 protein. In the table there are approximately 24,000 distinct CDR3 sequences, over 60% of which are singletons. The sequence came from a man aged 40-50 years with primary liver carcinoma and hepatitis B virus infection. This chain joins TRBV20-1 and TRBJ2-4; 9 positions agree with TRBD2. The sample comprised liver tumor tissue from sampling region 3. Subset here: tumor region T3, left-lateral pole. This chain's CDR3 is CNARVGAGGLGAKNIQCF. The CDR3 nucleotides read TGCAATGCTAGAGTTGGAGCGGGAGGTCTCGGGGCCAAAAACATTCAGTGCTTC.